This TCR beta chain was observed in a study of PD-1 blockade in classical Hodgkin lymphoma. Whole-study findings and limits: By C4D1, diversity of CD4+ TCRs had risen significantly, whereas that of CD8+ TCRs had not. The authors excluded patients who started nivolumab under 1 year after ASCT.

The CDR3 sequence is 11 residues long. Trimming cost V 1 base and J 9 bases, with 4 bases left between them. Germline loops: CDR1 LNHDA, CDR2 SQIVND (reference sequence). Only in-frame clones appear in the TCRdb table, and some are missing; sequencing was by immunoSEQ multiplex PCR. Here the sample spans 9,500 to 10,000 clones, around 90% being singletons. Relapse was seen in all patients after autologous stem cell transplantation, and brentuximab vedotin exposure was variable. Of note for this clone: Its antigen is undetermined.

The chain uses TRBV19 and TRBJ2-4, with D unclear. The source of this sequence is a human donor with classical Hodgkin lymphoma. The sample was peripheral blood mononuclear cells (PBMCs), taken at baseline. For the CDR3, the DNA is TGTGCCAGTAGTATAGGGGGCATTCAGTACTTC. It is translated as CASSIGGIQYF.